Following are 32 T cell receptor beta chains from one sample sequenced in a study of cytomegalovirus exposure and HLA in healthy donors. 13 Jbeta primers and 60 Vbeta primers were used for the PCR. Only in-frame clones appear in the TCRdb table, and some are missing; sequencing was by immunoSEQ multiplex PCR. The data hold 160,000 or so clones, with more than 60% observed a single time. Sequencing used PBMCs. These receptors were taken from a woman aged 30 to 39 in good health and CMV-seronegative.

This clone was recorded only once. The rearrangement links TRBV6-1 to TRBJ1-5; 8 bases map to TRBD1. CDR3 length: 13 amino acids. V shed 6 bases, J shed 7 bases, and the junction held 5 bases outside the gene matches. The V gene's germline CDR1 is MNHNS and CDR2 SASEGT. The CDR3 sequence: CASRDRVDQPQHF. DNA for the CDR3: TGTGCCAGCAGGGACAGGGTGGACCAGCCCCAGCATTTT.

V gene TRBV7-6 combines with J gene TRBJ1-1; 7 bases match TRBD1. The length of the CDR3 is 14 residues. CDR1 and CDR2 (germline): SGHVS, FNYEAQ. The V segment lost 6 bases and the J segment 4 bases; nucleotides outside the gene matches: 8. As DNA, the CDR3 is TGTGCCAGCAGTATGAAGACAGGGAGCACTGAAGCTTTCTTT. Protein product: CASSMKTGSTEAFF.

About this clone itself: An end of the junction differs from the germline gene, which may be a read error. J is TRBJ2-3 and V is TRBV27; D perhaps matches TRBD1 (5 bases). The CDR3 consists of 13 residues. Germline lookup yields CDR1 MNHEY and CDR2 SMNVEV (reference sequence). CDR3 sequence: CASSLSGTGTQYF. The CDR3 DNA reads as TGTGCCAGCAGTTTATCGGGCACAGGTACGCAGTATTTT.

This chain links TRBV27 with TRBJ2-7, with a weak D call TRBD1 (6 bases). The CDR3 is 12 amino acids. V lost 5 bases to trimming and J lost 5 bases, with 10 bases between them. Germline-derived CDR1 and CDR2 are MNHEY and SMNVEV (reference sequence). This CDR3 reads CASSDRIHEQYF. The CDR3 region has the DNA TGTGCCAGCAGTGACAGGATCCACGAGCAGTACTTC.

The rearrangement links TRBV6-1 to TRBJ2-1; D is uncertain. V gave up 6 bases and J gave up 3 bases, with 6 bases separating them. The CDR3 loop spans 12 amino acids. From germline, CDR1 is MNHNS and CDR2 SASEGT. The CDR3 DNA reads TGTGCCAGCAGGCACAGCTACAATGAGCAGTTCTTC. It specifies CASRHSYNEQFF.

The chain recombines TRBV28 with TRBJ2-4; 10 positions match TRBD2. V shed 5 bases, J shed 9 bases, and the junction held 7 bases outside the gene matches. Per the germline V gene, CDR1 is MDHEN and CDR2 is SYDVKM. The CDR3 has 14 amino acids. The CDR3 protein is CASSLTSGAGIQYF. The CDR3 DNA reads TGTGCCAGCAGTCTTACTAGCGGGGCCGGCATTCAGTACTTC.

The rearrangement uses TRBV11-2 and TRBJ2-7; 8 bases align to TRBD2. Germline V gives CDR1 SGHAT, CDR2 FQNNGV. This CDR3 spans 14 amino acids. J lost 5 bases, V lost 8 bases, and 11 bases had no gene match. The CDR3 nucleotides read TGTGCCAGCCGCACGGGAGGGCGCATGGACGAGCAGTACTTC. Protein product: CASRTGGRMDEQYF.

This chain connects TRBV7-9 to TRBJ1-2; D remains ambiguous. The ends were cut back, 6 bases at V and 1 base at J, with 12 bases in the middle. The CDR3 is 14 residues long. CDR1 is SEHNR and CDR2 is FQNEAQ in the germline V gene (reference sequence). CDR3 sequence reads: CASRPPTDNYGYTF. CDR3 DNA sequence: TGTGCCAGCAGACCGCCGACTGATAACTATGGCTACACCTTC.

This sequence joins TRBV28 and TRBJ1-5, with D uncertain. The CDR3 is 14 residues long. CDR1 and CDR2 from the germline V gene are MDHEN and SYDVKM. V was pared by 3 bases and J by 0 bases, with 6 bases between. The CDR3 sequence is CASSFQDSNQPQHF. The CDR3 region has the DNA TGTGCCAGCAGTTTTCAGGATAGCAATCAGCCCCAGCATTTT.

The V and J genes are TRBV2 and TRBJ1-1, with no clear D. Germline CDR1 is SNHLY and CDR2 is FYNNEI. V was clipped by 3 bases and J by 3 bases, with 11 bases between them. The CDR3 is 14 residues long. In DNA form, the CDR3 reads TGTGCCAGCAGTGACAGAATGGAGCACACTGAAGCTTTCTTT. Translation: CASSDRMEHTEAFF. Drawing the rest from reference TRBV2 and TRBJ1-1, the complete variable domain is EPEVTQTPSHQVTQMGQEVILRCVPISNHLYFYWYRQILGQKVEFLVSFYNNEISEKSEIFDDQFSVERPDGSNFTLKIRSTKLEDSAMYFCASSDRMEHTEAFFGQGTRLTVV.

The rearrangement joins TRBV30 to TRBJ2-5, with TRBD2 matching 12 bases. Germline loops: CDR1 GTSNPN, CDR2 SVGIG (reference sequence). V shed 5 bases, J shed 2 bases, and the junction held 3 bases outside the gene matches. The CDR3 has 14 amino acids. Here the CDR3 reads CAWSTSGGQETQYF. CDR3 sequence (DNA): TGTGCCTGGTCCACTAGCGGGGGGCAAGAGACCCAGTACTTC.

The rearrangement joins TRBV29-1 to TRBJ2-5, with D maybe TRBD2 (5 bases). The J call may be incorrect, as the DNA end agrees better with TRBJ2-7. CDR1 and CDR2 (germline): SQVTM, ANQGSEA. The CDR3 contains 14 residues. The CDR3 DNA sequence: TGCAGCGTTGGAGGGTCGACTCCGGCGTACGAGCAGTACTTC. This sequence encodes CSVGGSTPAYEQYF.

The V call is TRBV7-8, the J call TRBJ1-2; 7 positions match TRBD1. CDR3 length: 13 amino acids. V lost 5 bases and J lost 7; bases outside the gene matches: 7. Germline values: CDR1 SGHVS, CDR2 FQNEAQ. The CDR3 DNA reads as TGTGCCAGCAGCAGAGGGACAGCGCGTGGCTACACCTTC. Residues: CASSRGTARGYTF.

J is TRBJ2-5 and V is TRBV29-1, with TRBD2 as a possible D gene (5 bases). The CDR3 consists of 15 residues. The V end was cut by 1 base, the J end by 7 bases, with 19 bases between. Germline V gene lookup returns CDR1 SQVTM and CDR2 ANQGSEA. CDR3 protein: CSVEGLRDLGGTQYF. CDR3 sequence (DNA): TGCAGCGTTGAAGGTCTACGGGATCTTGGAGGGACCCAGTACTTC. Full variable domain (missing parts from reference TRBV29-1 and TRBJ2-5): SAVISQKPSRDICQRGTSLTIQCQVDSQVTMMFWYRQQPGQSLTLIATANQGSEATYESGFVIDKFPISRPNLTFSTLTVSNMSPEDSSIYLCSVEGLRDLGGTQYFGPGTRLLVL.

The V gene is TRBV2, the J gene TRBJ2-6; 9 nucleotides agree with TRBD1. The CDR3 is 18 residues long. V was clipped by 6 bases and J by 3 bases; unmatched bases: 12. Germline V gives CDR1 SNHLY, CDR2 FYNNEI. For the CDR3, the DNA is TGTGCCAGCAGACTAGGACGGGACAGGGTTGGTGGGGCCAACGTCCTGACTTTC. Its protein product is CASRLGRDRVGGANVLTF. Supplemented by reference TRBV2 and TRBJ2-6, the full variable domain reads EPEVTQTPSHQVTQMGQEVILRCVPISNHLYFYWYRQILGQKVEFLVSFYNNEISEKSEIFDDQFSVERPDGSNFTLKIRSTKLEDSAMYFCASRLGRDRVGGANVLTFGAGSRLTVL.

This rearrangement joins TRBV5-1 to TRBJ1-1; perhaps TRBD1 as D (6 bases). V lost 4 bases, J lost 2 bases, and 9 bases lay in between. CDR1 is SGHRS and CDR2 is YFSETQ in the germline V gene. This CDR3 spans 13 amino acids. For the CDR3, the DNA is TGCGCCAGCAGCATGGGACACAACACTGAAGCTTTCTTT. It translates to CASSMGHNTEAFF.

This sequence joins TRBV5-1 and TRBJ2-1, with TRBD2 identical over 8 bases. In germline, CDR1 is SGHRS, CDR2 YFSETQ. The CDR3 covers 18 residues. The V segment lost 3 bases and the J segment 0 bases; nucleotides outside the gene matches: 11. CDR3: CASSSSSGQTSSYNEQFF. CDR3 in DNA: TGCGCCAGCAGCTCATCTAGCGGGCAGACATCCTCCTACAATGAGCAGTTCTTC.

V usage is TRBV13 and J usage is TRBJ1-5; 10 positions match TRBD1. From germline, CDR1 is PRHDT and CDR2 FYEKMQ (reference sequence). The CDR3 consists of 14 residues. V gave up 5 bases and J gave up 4 bases; unmatched junction bases: 2. The CDR3 reads CASSPDRGNQPQHF. Here the CDR3 DNA reads TGTGCCAGCAGCCCGGACAGGGGGAATCAGCCCCAGCATTTT.

This sequence joins TRBV29-1 and TRBJ1-4; unclear D gene. The germline V and J ends were trimmed by 5 bases and 8 bases, with 15 bases remaining between them. Germline V lookup: CDR1 SQVTM, CDR2 ANQGSEA. The CDR3 consists of 13 residues. The CDR3 DNA sequence: TGCAGCGTTCTGACAACCCTCGGCGAAAAACTGTTTTTT. Translating it yields CSVLTTLGEKLFF. Based on the CDR3 plus reference TRBV29-1 and TRBJ1-4, the full variable domain is SAVISQKPSRDICQRGTSLTIQCQVDSQVTMMFWYRQQPGQSLTLIATANQGSEATYESGFVIDKFPISRPNLTFSTLTVSNMSPEDSSIYLCSVLTTLGEKLFFGSGTQLSVL.

This clone turned up a few times. The rearrangement links TRBV7-9 to TRBJ1-1; TRBD1 matches at 9 bases. V lost 5 bases and J lost 4; bases outside the gene matches: 2. The germline CDR1 and CDR2 sequences are SEHNR and FQNEAQ (reference sequence). This CDR3 contains 13 residues. CDR3 DNA: TGTGCCAGCAGCCTGGACAGGGGCACTGAAGCTTTCTTT. Encoded protein: CASSLDRGTEAFF.

The chain uses TRBV2 and TRBJ2-2; tentative D call: TRBD2 (5 bases). CDR3 size: 14 residues. Per the germline V gene, CDR1 is SNHLY and CDR2 is FYNNEI. With 4 bases removed from V and 3 bases from J, the gap between germline ends came to 9 bases. CDR3 coding DNA: TGTGCCAGCAGTGTGGAGGTTTACACCGGGGAGCTGTTTTTT. Its protein is CASSVEVYTGELFF.

This rearrangement joins TRBV7-9 to TRBJ1-1; possibly TRBD1 for D (5 bases). Trimming shortened V by 3 bases and J by 1 base, and 12 bases separated the two germline ends. The length of the CDR3 is 15 residues. Germline V CDR1 and CDR2: SEHNR, FQNEAQ (reference sequence). In nucleotides, the CDR3 is TGTGCCAGCAGCTTCGGGGGTGTTACGAACACTGAAGCTTTCTTT. It yields the protein CASSFGGVTNTEAFF.

The chain combines TRBV5-4 with TRBJ1-6; D is possibly TRBD1 (5 bases). Between the trimmed V and J ends, which lost 4 bases and 0 bases, there was a span of 14 bases. Germline values: CDR1 SGHNT, CDR2 YYREEE (reference sequence). This CDR3 spans 17 amino acids. Here the CDR3 reads CASSPGGTSSYNSPLHF. CDR3 bases: TGTGCCAGCAGCCCGGGGGGGACGAGCTCCTATAATTCACCCCTCCACTTT.

V and J are TRBV5-1 and TRBJ2-3; 9 bases fit TRBD1. V lost 0 bases to trimming and J lost 6 bases; unmatched junction nucleotides: 5. The CDR3 contains 15 residues. CDR1 SGHRS and CDR2 YFSETQ come from the germline V gene. CDR3 loop: CASSLVLGQGDTQYF. For the CDR3, the DNA is TGCGCCAGCAGCTTGGTTCTAGGACAGGGGGATACGCAGTATTTT.

V is TRBV15 and J is TRBJ2-7, with 7 bases matching TRBD2. CDR3 length: 14 amino acids. CDR1 is LNHNV, CDR2 YYDKDF, per germline (reference sequence). The V gene end was trimmed by 0 bases and the J gene end by 2 bases; junction bases not matched to a gene: 1. CDR3 bases: TGTGCCACCAGCAGAGAGAGCGGGGCCTACGAGCAGTACTTC. Its protein is CATSRESGAYEQYF.

The genes are TRBV2 and TRBJ1-2; 7 nucleotides match TRBD1. The junction had 7 bases not matched to a gene; V was cut back by 6 bases and J by 3 bases. The germline V gene encodes CDR1 SNHLY and CDR2 FYNNEI. The length of the CDR3 is 14 residues. CDR3 protein: CASRTGNRDYGYTF. Here the CDR3 DNA reads TGTGCCAGCAGGACAGGGAATAGGGACTATGGCTACACCTTC.

This clone came up a few times. V is TRBV6-7 and J is TRBJ1-1, with TRBD1 identical over 10 bases. TRBV6-7 is treated as an ORF (open reading frame) with a function not yet certain. V shed 7 bases, J shed 1 base, and the junction held 3 bases outside the gene matches. CDR3 length: 14 residues. The CDR3 region has the DNA TGTGCCAGCACTAGACAGGGGGCGAACACTGAAGCTTTCTTT. Amino acids: CASTRQGANTEAFF.

V usage is TRBV5-6 and J usage is TRBJ1-5; D is ambiguous. The CDR3 extends over 13 amino acids. Trimming took off 4 bases at V and 7 bases at J, with 12 bases between the two ends. CDR1 and CDR2 from the germline V gene are SGHDT and YYEEEE. Written as DNA, the CDR3 is TGTGCCAGCAGCATCGGAGGAGGGCAGCCCCAGCATTTT. Protein sequence: CASSIGGGQPQHF.

J is TRBJ2-1 and V is TRBV11-3; D is possibly TRBD2 (6 bases). Germline V gives CDR1 SGHNT, CDR2 YENEEA. The V end was cut by 1 base, the J end by 6 bases, with 7 bases between. The CDR3 runs 13 residues. The CDR3 region is CASSLGLVNEQFF. The CDR3 nucleotides read TGTGCCAGCAGCTTAGGACTAGTCAATGAGCAGTTCTTC.

The V and J genes are TRBV2 and TRBJ1-4; 7 bases fit TRBD1. Germline V CDR1 and CDR2: SNHLY, FYNNEI. J gave up 7 bases and V 4 bases, and 12 bases lay outside the gene matches. The CDR3 is 16 residues long. The CDR3 region has the DNA TGTGCCAGCAGTGGGGTTGACAGGGACGAAGGTGAAAAACTGTTTTTT. It codes for CASSGVDRDEGEKLFF.

This clone was counted once. This chain joins TRBV7-9 and TRBJ1-5; D ambiguous. The germline V and J ends were trimmed by 0 bases and 1 base, with 10 bases remaining between them. CDR3 length equals 16 residues. The germline V gene encodes CDR1 SEHNR and CDR2 FQNEAQ (reference sequence). The CDR3 sequence is CASSLAGGVSNQPQHF. In nucleotides, the CDR3 is TGTGCCAGCAGCTTAGCTGGAGGAGTCAGCAATCAGCCCCAGCATTTT.

The chain joins TRBV18 to TRBJ1-2; 7 positions agree with TRBD1. Germline trimming cut 1 base from V and 2 bases from J; bases unmatched to any gene: 7. The germline CDR1 and CDR2 sequences are KGHSH and LQKENI. The length of the CDR3 is 16 residues. In DNA form, the CDR3 reads TGTGCCAGCTCACCACGTTTCTGGGACAGAAACTATGGCTACACCTTC. Protein: CASSPRFWDRNYGYTF.